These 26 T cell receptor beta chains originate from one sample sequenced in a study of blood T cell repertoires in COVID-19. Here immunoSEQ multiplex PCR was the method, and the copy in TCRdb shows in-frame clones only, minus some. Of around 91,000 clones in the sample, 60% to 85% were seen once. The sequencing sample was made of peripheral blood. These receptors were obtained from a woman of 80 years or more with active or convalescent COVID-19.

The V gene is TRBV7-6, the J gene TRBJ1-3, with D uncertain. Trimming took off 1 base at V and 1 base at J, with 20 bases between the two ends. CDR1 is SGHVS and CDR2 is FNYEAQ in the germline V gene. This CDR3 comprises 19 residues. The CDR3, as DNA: TGTGCCAGCAGCTTAGAAGGAGTGAGTGGAGTTGGGTCTGGAAACACCATATATTTT. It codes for CASSLEGVSGVGSGNTIYF.

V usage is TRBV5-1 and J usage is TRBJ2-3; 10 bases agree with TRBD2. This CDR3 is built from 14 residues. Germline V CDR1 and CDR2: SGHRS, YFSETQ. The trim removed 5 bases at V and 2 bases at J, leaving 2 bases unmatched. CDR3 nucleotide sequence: TGCGCCAGCAGACTAGCGGGAAACACAGATACGCAGTATTTT. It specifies CASRLAGNTDTQYF.

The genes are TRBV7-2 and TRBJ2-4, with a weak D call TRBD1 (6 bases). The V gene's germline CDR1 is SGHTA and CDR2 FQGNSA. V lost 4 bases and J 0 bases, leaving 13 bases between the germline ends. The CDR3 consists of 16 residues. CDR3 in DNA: TGTGCCAGCAGCTCACCGGGACACCTAGCCAAAAACATTCAGTACTTC. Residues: CASSSPGHLAKNIQYF.

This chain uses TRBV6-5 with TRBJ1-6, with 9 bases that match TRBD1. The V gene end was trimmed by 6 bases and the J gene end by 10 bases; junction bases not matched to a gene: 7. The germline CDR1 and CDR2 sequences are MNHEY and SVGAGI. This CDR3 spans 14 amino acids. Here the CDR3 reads CASSVGQGRSPLHF. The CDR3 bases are TGTGCCAGCAGCGTTGGACAGGGGAGATCACCCCTCCACTTT.

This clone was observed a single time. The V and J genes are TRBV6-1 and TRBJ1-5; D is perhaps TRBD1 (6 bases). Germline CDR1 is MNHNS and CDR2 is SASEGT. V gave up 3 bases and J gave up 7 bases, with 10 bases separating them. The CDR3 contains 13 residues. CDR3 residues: CASSDGQLQPQHF. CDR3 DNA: TGTGCCAGCAGTGATGGACAGCTGCAGCCCCAGCATTTT.

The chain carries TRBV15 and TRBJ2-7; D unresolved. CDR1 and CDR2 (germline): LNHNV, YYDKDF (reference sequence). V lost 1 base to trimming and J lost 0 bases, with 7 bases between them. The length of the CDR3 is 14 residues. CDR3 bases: TGTGCCACCAGCAGAGTCTTTTCCTCCTACGAGCAGTACTTC. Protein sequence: CATSRVFSSYEQYF.

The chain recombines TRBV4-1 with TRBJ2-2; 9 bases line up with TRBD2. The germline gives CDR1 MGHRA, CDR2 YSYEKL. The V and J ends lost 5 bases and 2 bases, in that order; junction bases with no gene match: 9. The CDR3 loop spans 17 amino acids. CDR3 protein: CASSSLGSGSNTGELFF. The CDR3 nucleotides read TGCGCCAGCAGCTCCCTTGGTAGCGGGAGCAACACCGGGGAGCTGTTTTTT.

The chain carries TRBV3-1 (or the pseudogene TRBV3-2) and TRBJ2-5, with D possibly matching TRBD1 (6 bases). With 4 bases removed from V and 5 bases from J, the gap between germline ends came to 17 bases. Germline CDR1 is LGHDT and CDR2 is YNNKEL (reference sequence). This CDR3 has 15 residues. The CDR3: CASSLRGWVSETQYF. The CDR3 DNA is TGTGCCAGCAGCCTAAGGGGGTGGGTCTCCGAGACCCAGTACTTC.

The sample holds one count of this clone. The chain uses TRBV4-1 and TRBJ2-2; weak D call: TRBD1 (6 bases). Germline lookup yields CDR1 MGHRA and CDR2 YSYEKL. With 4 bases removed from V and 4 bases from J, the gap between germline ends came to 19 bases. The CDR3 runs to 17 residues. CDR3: CASSPQTGFRGTGELFF. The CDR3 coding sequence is TGCGCCAGCAGCCCTCAAACAGGGTTCCGGGGCACCGGGGAGCTGTTTTTT.

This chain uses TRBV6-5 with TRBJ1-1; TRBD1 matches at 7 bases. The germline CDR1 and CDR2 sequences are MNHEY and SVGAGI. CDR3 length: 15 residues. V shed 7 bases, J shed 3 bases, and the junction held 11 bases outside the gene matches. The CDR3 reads CASKPMTGLDTEAFF. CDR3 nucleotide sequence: TGTGCCAGCAAACCTATGACAGGGTTGGACACTGAAGCTTTCTTT.

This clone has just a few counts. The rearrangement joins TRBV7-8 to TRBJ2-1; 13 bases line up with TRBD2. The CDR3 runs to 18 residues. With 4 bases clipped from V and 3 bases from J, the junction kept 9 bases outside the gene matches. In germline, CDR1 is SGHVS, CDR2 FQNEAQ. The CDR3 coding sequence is TGTGCCAGCAGCTACCTAGGACTAGCGGGAGAGCACTACAATGAGCAGTTCTTC. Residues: CASSYLGLAGEHYNEQFF.

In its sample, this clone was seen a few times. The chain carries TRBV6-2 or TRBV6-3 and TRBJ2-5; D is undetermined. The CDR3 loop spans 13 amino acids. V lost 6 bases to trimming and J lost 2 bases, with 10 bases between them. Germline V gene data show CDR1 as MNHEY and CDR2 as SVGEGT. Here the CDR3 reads CASSRSNQETQYF. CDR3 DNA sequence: TGTGCCAGCAGCCGTAGCAATCAAGAGACCCAGTACTTC.

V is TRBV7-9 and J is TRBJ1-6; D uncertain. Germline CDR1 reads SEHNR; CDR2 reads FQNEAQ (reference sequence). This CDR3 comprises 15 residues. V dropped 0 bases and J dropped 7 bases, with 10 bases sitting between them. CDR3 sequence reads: CASSLAAGDNSPLHF. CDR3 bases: TGTGCCAGCAGCTTAGCGGCAGGCGACAATTCACCCCTCCACTTT. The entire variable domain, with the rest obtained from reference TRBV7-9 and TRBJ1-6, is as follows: DTGVSQNPRHKITKRGQNVTFRCDPISEHNRLYWYRQTLGQGPEFLTYFQNEAQLEKSRLLSDRFSAERPKGSFSTLEIQRTEQGDSAMYLCASSLAAGDNSPLHFGNGTRLTVT.

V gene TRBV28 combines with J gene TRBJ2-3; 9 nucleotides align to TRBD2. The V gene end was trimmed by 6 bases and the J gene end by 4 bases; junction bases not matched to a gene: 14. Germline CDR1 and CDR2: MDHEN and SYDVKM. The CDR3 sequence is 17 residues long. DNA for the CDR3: TGTGCCAGCAGAGTCGGACTAGCGTTTCGGGGCGCAGATACGCAGTATTTT. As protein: CASRVGLAFRGADTQYF.

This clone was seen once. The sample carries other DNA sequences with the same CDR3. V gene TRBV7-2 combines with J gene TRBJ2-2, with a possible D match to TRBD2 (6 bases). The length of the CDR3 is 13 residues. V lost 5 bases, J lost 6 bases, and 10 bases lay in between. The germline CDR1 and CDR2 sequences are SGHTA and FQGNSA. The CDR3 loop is CASSRPGAGELFF. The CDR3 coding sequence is TGTGCCAGCAGCCGCCCGGGGGCCGGGGAGCTGTTTTTT. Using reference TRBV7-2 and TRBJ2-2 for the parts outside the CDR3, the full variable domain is GAGVSQSPSNKVTEKGKDVELRCDPISGHTALYWYRQSLGQGLEFLIYFQGNSAPDKSGLPSDRFSAERTGGSVSTLTIQRTQQEDSAVYLCASSRPGAGELFFGEGSRLTVL.

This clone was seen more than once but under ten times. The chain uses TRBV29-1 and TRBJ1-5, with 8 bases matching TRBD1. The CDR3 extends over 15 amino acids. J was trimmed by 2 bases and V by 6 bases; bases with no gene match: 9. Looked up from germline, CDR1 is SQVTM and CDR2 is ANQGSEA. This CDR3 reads CSVQPGGAGNQPQHF. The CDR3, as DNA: TGCAGCGTCCAACCAGGGGGCGCGGGCAATCAGCCCCAGCATTTT.

DNA of the CDR3: TGTGCCAGCAGCCCCAAGACTAGCGGTGGCTCCTACAATGAGCAGTTCTTC. Protein product: CASSPKTSGGSYNEQFF. This rearrangement joins TRBV7-3 to TRBJ2-1; 9 nucleotides align to TRBD2. V lost 5 bases and J lost 0; bases outside the gene matches: 8. This CDR3 has 17 residues. Looked up from germline, CDR1 is SGHTA and CDR2 is FQGTGA. The full variable domain, its missing parts supplied by reference TRBV7-3 and TRBJ2-1, is GAGVSQTPSNKVTEKGKYVELRCDPISGHTALYWYRQSLGQGPEFLIYFQGTGAADDSGLPNDRFFAVRPEGSVSTLKIQRTERGDSAVYLCASSPKTSGGSYNEQFFGPGTRLTVL.

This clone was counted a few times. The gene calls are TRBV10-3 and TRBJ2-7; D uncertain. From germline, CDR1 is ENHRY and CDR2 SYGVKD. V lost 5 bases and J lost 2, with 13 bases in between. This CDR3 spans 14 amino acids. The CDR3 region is CAISQTDAPYEQYF. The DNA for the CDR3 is TGTGCCATCAGTCAAACTGATGCCCCCTACGAGCAGTACTTC.

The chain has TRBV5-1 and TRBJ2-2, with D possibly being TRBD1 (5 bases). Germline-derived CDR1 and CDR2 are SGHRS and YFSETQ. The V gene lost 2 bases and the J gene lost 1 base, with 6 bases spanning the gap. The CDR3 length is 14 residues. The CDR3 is CASSFQGNTGELFF. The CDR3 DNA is TGCGCCAGCAGCTTTCAGGGGAACACCGGGGAGCTGTTTTTT. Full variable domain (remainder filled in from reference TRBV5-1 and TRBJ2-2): KAGVTQTPRYLIKTRGQQVTLSCSPISGHRSVSWYQQTPGQGLQFLFEYFSETQRNKGNFPGRFSGRQFSNSRSEMNVSTLELGDSALYLCASSFQGNTGELFFGEGSRLTVL.

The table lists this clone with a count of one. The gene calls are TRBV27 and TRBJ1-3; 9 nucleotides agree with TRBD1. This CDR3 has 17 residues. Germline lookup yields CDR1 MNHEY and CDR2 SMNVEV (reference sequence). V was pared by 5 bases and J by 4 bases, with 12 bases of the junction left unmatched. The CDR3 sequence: CASSLTPDRGVGNTIYF. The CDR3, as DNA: TGTGCCAGCAGTCTGACCCCGGACAGGGGAGTAGGAAACACCATATATTTT.

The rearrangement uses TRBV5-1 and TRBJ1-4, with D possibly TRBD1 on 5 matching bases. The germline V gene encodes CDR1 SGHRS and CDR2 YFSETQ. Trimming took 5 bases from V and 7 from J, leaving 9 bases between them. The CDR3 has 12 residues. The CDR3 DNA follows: TGCGCCAGCAGGGGGCTTGGTGAAAAACTGTTTTTT. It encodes CASRGLGEKLFF. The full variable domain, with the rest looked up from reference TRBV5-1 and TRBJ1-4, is KAGVTQTPRYLIKTRGQQVTLSCSPISGHRSVSWYQQTPGQGLQFLFEYFSETQRNKGNFPGRFSGRQFSNSRSEMNVSTLELGDSALYLCASRGLGEKLFFGSGTQLSVL.

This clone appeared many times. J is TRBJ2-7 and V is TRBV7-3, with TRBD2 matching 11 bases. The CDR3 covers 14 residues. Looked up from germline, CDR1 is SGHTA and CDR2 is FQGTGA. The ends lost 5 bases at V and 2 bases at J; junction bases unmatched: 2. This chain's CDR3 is CASSVAGGPYEQYF. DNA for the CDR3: TGTGCCAGCAGCGTAGCGGGAGGGCCCTACGAGCAGTACTTC.

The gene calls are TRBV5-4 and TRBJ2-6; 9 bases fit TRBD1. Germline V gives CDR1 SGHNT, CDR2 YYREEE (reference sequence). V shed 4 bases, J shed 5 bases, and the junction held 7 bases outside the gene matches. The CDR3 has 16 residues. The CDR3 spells CASSNEGQGRANVLTF. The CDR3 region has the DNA TGTGCCAGCAGCAACGAGGGACAGGGTAGGGCCAACGTCCTGACTTTC.

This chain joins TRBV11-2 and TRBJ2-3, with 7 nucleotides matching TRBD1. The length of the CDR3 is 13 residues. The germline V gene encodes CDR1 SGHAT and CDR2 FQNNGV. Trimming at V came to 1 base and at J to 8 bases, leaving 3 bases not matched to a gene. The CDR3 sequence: CASSLGQGRTQYF. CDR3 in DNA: TGTGCCAGCAGCTTAGGACAGGGTCGTACGCAGTATTTT.

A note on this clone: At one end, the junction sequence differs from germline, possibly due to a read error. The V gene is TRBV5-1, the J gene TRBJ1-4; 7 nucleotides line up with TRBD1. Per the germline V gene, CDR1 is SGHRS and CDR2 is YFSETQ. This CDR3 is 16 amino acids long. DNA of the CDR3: TGTGCCAGCAGCCCATCAGGGGGAAGCGTGACGGAAAAACTGTTTTTT. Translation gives CASSPSGGSVTEKLFF. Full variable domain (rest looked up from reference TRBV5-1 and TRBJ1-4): KAGVTQTPRYLIKTRGQQVTLSCSPISGHRSVSWYQQTPGQGLQFLFEYFSETQRNKGNFPGRFSGRQFSNSRSEMNVSTLELGDSALYLCASSPSGGSVTEKLFFGSGTQLSVL.

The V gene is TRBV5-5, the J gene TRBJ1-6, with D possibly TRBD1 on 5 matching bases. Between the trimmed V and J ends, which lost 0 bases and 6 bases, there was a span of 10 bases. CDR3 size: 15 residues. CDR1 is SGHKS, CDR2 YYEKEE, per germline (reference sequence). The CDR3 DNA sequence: TGTGCCAGCAGCTTGGAGCAGGGTGCTAATTCACCCCTCCACTTT. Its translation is CASSLEQGANSPLHF.